These T cell receptor beta chains were read from a single sample in a study of control samples from healthy donors and cancer patients. The protocol was immunoSEQ multiplex PCR, while the TCRdb copy is restricted to in-frame clones and leaves out a portion. The data contain about 140,000 clones, roughly 94% of them singletons. Specimen: blood. The origin of the receptors is a middle-aged man in good health. Both conserved end residues are part of each CDR3. Only part of the rows carry a size: once, few, many, or a class if the clone is expanded.

J gene	CDR3 length	V gene	clone size	CDR3 protein
TRBJ1-1	14	TRBV14	.	CASSQVQGNTEAFF
TRBJ1-2	14	TRBV13	.	CASSMGTFNYGYTF
TRBJ2-4	12	TRBV27	.	CASSGGWDIQYF
TRBJ2-1	15	TRBV7-9	once	CASSLDLDRLNEQFF
TRBJ2-5	14	TRBV7-8	.	CASTRSNGGETQYF
TRBJ1-2	12	TRBV7-2	once	CASSFRTQGYTF
TRBJ1-5	13	TRBV6-5	.	CASQEYSNQPQHF
TRBJ2-2	17	TRBV11-3	.	CASSLQSGFANTGELFF
TRBJ1-1	15	TRBV2	.	CASSDFGRRNTEAFF
TRBJ2-7	14	TRBV12-5	.	CASGRDSFSYEQYF
TRBJ2-2	18	TRBV7-3	.	CASSLRSLEAANTGELFF
TRBJ1-1	15	TRBV21-1	.	CASSEEGRPNTEAFF
TRBJ1-2	12	TRBV29-1	.	CSVSRGQDGYTF
TRBJ2-1	13	TRBV4-1	.	CASSPTLFNEQFF
TRBJ2-2	16	TRBV7-6	.	CASSLSPSGATGELFF
TRBJ1-2	13	TRBV12-3/TRBV12-4	.	CASSYGTLGGYTF
TRBJ2-7	17	TRBV5-1	.	CASSSYPRLQTSYEQYF
TRBJ1-1	13	TRBV9	.	CASSPRQGAEAFF
TRBJ2-7	16	TRBV27	.	CASSFTPRVPSYEQYF
TRBJ1-2	11	TRBV6-2/TRBV6-3	.	CASSYGYGYTF
TRBJ2-2	16	TRBV7-2	.	CASSLGTGRNTGELFF
TRBJ2-2	12	TRBV9	.	CASSAASGELFF
TRBJ2-5	12	TRBV25-1	few	CASSLTQETQYF
TRBJ1-2	16	TRBV9	.	CASSVGGGGGTYGYTF
TRBJ2-7	13	TRBV3-1/TRBV3-2	.	CASRITGSYEQYF
TRBJ1-5	13	TRBV4-1	.	CASSLFPGQPQHF